The clone carrying this T cell receptor (beta chain) was observed many times. Its antigen remains unidentified. Then a second PCR, running roughly 6 to 11 cycles, was carried out with a sample-barcoded 5' primer and a J-beta primer mix. The template-switch adaptor, which had 12 random nucleotides, put a tag on each cDNA molecule. The yield of each sample was at least 3 million CDR3-containing paired-end reads. TCRdb independently ran MiXCR on the 5' RACE reads; one entry per CDR3 protein. The top ten hold roughly 34% of the sample, which has approximately 600,000 distinct CDR3 sequences, 45% to 65% seen once. These data originate in a study of blood T cells in healthy people across ages. The CDR3 spans 13 residues. V lost 3 bases and J 4 bases, leaving 7 bases between the germline ends. Isolation yielded PBMCs, at least 7 million per sample, in every case. Overall study findings and caveats: Significant beta diversity loss was already apparent by age approximately 40, declining roughly linearly.

The clonotype originates from a man aged 55-75 years in good health. The genes are TRBV12-3 or TRBV12-4 and TRBJ2-1; possibly TRBD1 for D (5 bases). The sample comprised blood. CDR3 sequence reads: CASSFDRYNEQFF. Written as DNA, the CDR3 is TGTGCCAGCAGTTTCGACAGATACAATGAGCAGTTCTTC.